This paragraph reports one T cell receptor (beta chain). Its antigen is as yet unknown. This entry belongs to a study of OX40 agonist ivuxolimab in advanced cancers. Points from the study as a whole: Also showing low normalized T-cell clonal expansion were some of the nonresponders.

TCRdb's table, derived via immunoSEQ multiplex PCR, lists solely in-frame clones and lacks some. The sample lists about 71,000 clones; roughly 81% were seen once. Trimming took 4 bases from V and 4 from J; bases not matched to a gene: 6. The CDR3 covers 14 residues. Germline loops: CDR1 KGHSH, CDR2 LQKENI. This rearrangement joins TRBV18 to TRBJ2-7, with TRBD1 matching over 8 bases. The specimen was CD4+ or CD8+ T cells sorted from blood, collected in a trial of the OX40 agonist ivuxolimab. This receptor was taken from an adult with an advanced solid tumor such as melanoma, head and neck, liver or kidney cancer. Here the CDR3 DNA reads TGTGCCAGCTCACAGGACAGGGTAAAGTACGAGCAGTACTTC. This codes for CASSQDRVKYEQYF. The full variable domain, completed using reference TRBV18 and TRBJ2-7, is NAGVMQNPRHLVRRRGQEARLRCSPMKGHSHVYWYRQLPEEGLKFMVYLQKENIIDESGMPKERFSAEFPKEGPSILRIQQVVRGDSAAYFCASSQDRVKYEQYFGPGTRLTVT.